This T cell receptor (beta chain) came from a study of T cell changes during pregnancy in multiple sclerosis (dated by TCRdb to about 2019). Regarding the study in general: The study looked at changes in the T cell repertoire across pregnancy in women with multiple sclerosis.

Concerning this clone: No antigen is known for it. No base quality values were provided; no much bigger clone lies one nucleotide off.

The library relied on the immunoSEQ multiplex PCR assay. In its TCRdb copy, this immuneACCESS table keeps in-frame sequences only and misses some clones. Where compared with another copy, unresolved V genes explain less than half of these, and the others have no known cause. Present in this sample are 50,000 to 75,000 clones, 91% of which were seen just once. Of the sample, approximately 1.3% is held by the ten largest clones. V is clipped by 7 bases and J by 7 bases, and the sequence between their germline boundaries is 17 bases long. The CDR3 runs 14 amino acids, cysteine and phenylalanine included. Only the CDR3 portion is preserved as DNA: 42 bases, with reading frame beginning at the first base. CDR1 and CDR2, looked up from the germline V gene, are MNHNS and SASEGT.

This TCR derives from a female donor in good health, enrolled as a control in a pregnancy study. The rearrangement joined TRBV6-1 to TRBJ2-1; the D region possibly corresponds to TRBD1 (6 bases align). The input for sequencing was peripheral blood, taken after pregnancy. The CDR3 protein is CASIPGQGWNEQFF. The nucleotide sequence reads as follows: TGTGCCAGCATTCCTGGGCAGGGGTGGAATGAGCAGTTCTTC.